These T cell receptor beta chains were read from a single sample in a study of CD8+CD57+ T cells in acquired aplastic anemia. TCRdb fed the reads into MiXCR, producing one record per CDR3 protein. The sample lists about 220,000 distinct CDR3 sequences; around 43% were seen once. Source material: sorted CD4+, CD8+, or CD8+CD57+ T cells (not recorded which) from PBMCs. These receptors came from a human donor with aplastic anemia. CDR3s include the opening cysteine and the closing phenylalanine or tryptophan. A D gene is named only where the DNA matches it firmly. Expanded clones are given a class, and other clones once, few, many or no size at all.

TRBJ1-1 | many | . | TRBV20-1 | CSGGGGKGTEAFF | TGCAGTGGGGGTGGGGGAAAGGGCACTGAAGCTTTCTTT
TRBJ1-5 | . | . | TRBV20-1 | CSAQDRGYGAQHF | TGCAGTGCTCAAGATAGGGGGTACGGGGCCCAGCATTTT
TRBJ2-7 | many | TRBD2 | TRBV4-1 | CASSQGLAGSYEQYF | TGCGCCAGCAGCCAAGGACTAGCGGGGTCCTACGAGCAGTACTTC
TRBJ1-2 | . | . | TRBV12-3/TRBV12-4 | CASSFTSYGYTF | TGTGCCAGCAGTTTCACGAGCTATGGCTACACCTTC
TRBJ1-1 | many | TRBD1 | TRBV9 | CASSVDRGPADEAFF | TGTGCCAGCAGCGTAGATAGGGGGCCCGCCGATGAAGCTTTCTTT
TRBJ2-7 | . | TRBD1 | TRBV2 | CASSRDSTYEQYF | TGTGCCAGCAGCAGGGACAGCACCTACGAGCAGTACTTC
TRBJ2-7 | few | TRBD1 | TRBV5-6 | CASSLQGAPNEQYF | TGTGCCAGCAGCTTACAGGGGGCCCCCAACGAGCAGTACTTC
TRBJ2-7 | . | . | TRBV29-1 | CSFGAGAVTYEQYF | TGCAGCTTTGGGGCAGGGGCCGTAACCTACGAGCAGTACTTC
TRBJ1-2 | . | . | TRBV27 | CASSLDQQGHYGYTF | TGTGCCAGCAGTCTAGATCAACAGGGCCACTATGGCTACACCTTC
TRBJ1-1 | . | . | TRBV19 | CASRIVRGLMNTEAFF | TGTGCCAGTAGGATCGTGAGGGGTTTGATGAACACTGAAGCTTTCTTT
TRBJ2-2 | few | TRBD2 | TRBV10-3 | CASSELAGRGGELFF | TGTGCCAGCAGTGAACTAGCGGGAAGGGGCGGGGAGCTGTTTTTT
TRBJ1-2 | many | . | TRBV10-3 | CAISGYRLPSYGYTF | TGTGCCATCAGTGGGTACAGGTTGCCGTCCTATGGCTACACCTTC
TRBJ2-2 | few | TRBD2 | TRBV12-3/TRBV12-4 | CASSLYPLAGTSENTGELFF | TGTGCCAGCAGCTTATACCCCCTCGCGGGGACTAGCGAGAACACCGGGGAGCTGTTTTTT
TRBJ1-2 | many | . | TRBV7-6 | CASSPRQVLSHHYGYTF | TGTGCCAGCAGCCCCAGACAGGTACTCAGCCACCACTATGGCTACACCTTC
TRBJ2-7 | . | TRBD1 | TRBV29-1 | CSVVGSGTASGEQYF | TGCAGCGTTGTTGGATCCGGGACAGCCTCCGGCGAGCAGTACTTC
TRBJ2-7 | many | . | TRBV7-9 | CASSRINSGRSSYEQYF | TGTGCCAGCAGCCGAATTAATAGCGGAAGGAGCTCCTACGAGCAGTACTTC
TRBJ1-1 | many | . | TRBV19 | CASSIEAGMTEAFF | TGTGCCAGTAGTATAGAGGCAGGGATGACTGAAGCTTTCTTT